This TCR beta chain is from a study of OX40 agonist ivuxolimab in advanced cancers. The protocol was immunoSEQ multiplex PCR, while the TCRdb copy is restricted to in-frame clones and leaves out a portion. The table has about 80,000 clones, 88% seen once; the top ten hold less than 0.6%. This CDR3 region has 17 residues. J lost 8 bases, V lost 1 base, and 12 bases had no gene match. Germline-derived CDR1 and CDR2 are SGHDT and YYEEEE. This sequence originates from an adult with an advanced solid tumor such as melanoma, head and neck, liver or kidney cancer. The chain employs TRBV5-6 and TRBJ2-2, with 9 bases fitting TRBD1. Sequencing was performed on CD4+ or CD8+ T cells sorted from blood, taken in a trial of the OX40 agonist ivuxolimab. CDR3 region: CASSLSIDRDREGELFF. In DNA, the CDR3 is TGTGCCAGCAGCTTGTCGATAGACCGGGACAGGGAAGGGGAGCTGTTTTTT.